The 8 T cell receptor beta chains in this list originate from one sample, sequenced in a study of beta chain features in type 1 diabetes. No antigen is known for these receptors. Findings and caveats of the study: People with Type 1 diabetes carried modestly yet significantly shorter TCRB CDR3s in all four CD4+ subsets.

What was sequenced were expressed TCRB transcripts, since all of the isolated RNA had been reverse transcribed. Generated by immunoSEQ multiplex PCR, the TCRdb table keeps only in-frame clones and is missing some. The data hold under 200,000 clones, with about 8.1% observed a single time. Sequenced: central memory CD4+ T cells from blood. The receptors come from a woman between 18 and 29 years old with type 1 diabetes.

The sample holds a few counts of this clone. V is TRBV7-2 and J is TRBJ1-2, with a possible D match to TRBD1 (5 bases). Germline CDR1 SGHTA, CDR2 FQGNSA. Deletions cut 1 base from V and 13 bases from J, with 13 bases between. This CDR3 contains 12 residues. In DNA form, the CDR3 reads TGTGCCAGCAGCTTAGAGGGGCGCGCAGGCACCTTC. Its protein product is CASSLEGRAGTF.

This chain joins TRBV28 and TRBJ2-7, with a tentative D call TRBD1 (5 bases). V lost 3 bases to trimming and J lost 3 bases, with 12 bases between them. Germline CDR1 and CDR2: MDHEN and SYDVKM. The CDR3 totals 14 residues. The CDR3 is CASSFPRDSYEQYF. In DNA form, the CDR3 reads TGTGCCAGCAGTTTCCCCAGAGACAGCTACGAGCAGTACTTC.

This clone has just a few counts. The rearrangement joins TRBV30 to TRBJ2-7; 10 nucleotides line up with TRBD2. This CDR3 has 14 residues. Trimming removed 2 bases from V and 6 bases from J; junction bases left unmatched: 7. Germline-derived CDR1 and CDR2 are GTSNPN and SVGIG (reference sequence). CDR3 nucleotides: TGTGCCTGGAGTCTCTCCGGGACTAGCGTCGAGCAGTACTTC. Translating it yields CAWSLSGTSVEQYF.

A few counts support this clone. V gene TRBV11-2 combines with J gene TRBJ2-7; D might be TRBD2 (5 bases). From germline, CDR1 is SGHAT and CDR2 FQNNGV. This CDR3 contains 13 residues. V was shortened by 1 base and J by 8 bases, with 12 bases between the two germline ends. DNA for the CDR3: TGTGCCAGCAGCTTAGGGGCCATAGCGAAGCAGTACTTC. Translating gives CASSLGAIAKQYF. The complete variable domain, with remaining parts taken from reference TRBV11-2 and TRBJ2-7, reads EAGVAQSPRYKIIEKRQSVAFWCNPISGHATLYWYQQILGQGPKLLIQFQNNGVVDDSQLPKDRFSAERLKGVDSTLKIQPAKLEDSAVYLCASSLGAIAKQYFGPGTRLTVT.

This clone was found a few times. V usage is TRBV7-9 and J usage is TRBJ1-3; D is unresolved. Germline V gives CDR1 SEHNR, CDR2 FQNEAQ (reference sequence). Between the trimmed V and J ends, which lost 5 bases and 8 bases, there was a span of 7 bases. This CDR3 spans 11 amino acids. CDR3 residues: CASSPGDTIYF. The CDR3 bases are TGTGCCAGCAGCCCCGGAGACACCATATATTTT.

This chain uses TRBV6-1 with TRBJ2-1; TRBD1 matches 10 bases. V dropped 3 bases and J dropped 13; count of bases not matched to a gene: 3. Germline CDR1 is MNHNS and CDR2 is SASEGT. The CDR3 is made up of 12 amino acids. CDR3 coding DNA: TGTGCCAGCAGTGACAGGACAGGGGGACAGTTCTTC. As protein: CASSDRTGGQFF.

The V and J genes are TRBV6-1 and TRBJ1-1, with 8 bases matching TRBD1. V was pared by 6 bases and J by 0 bases, with 3 bases of the junction left unmatched. Germline V gene lookup returns CDR1 MNHNS and CDR2 SASEGT. The CDR3 runs 14 residues. CDR3 region: CASSDRGLNTEAFF. CDR3 in DNA: TGTGCCAGCAGCGACAGGGGCCTGAACACTGAAGCTTTCTTT.

V usage is TRBV4-2 and J usage is TRBJ2-1, with 10 bases aligning to TRBD2. V was clipped by 5 bases and J by 5 bases; unmatched bases: 9. The V gene's germline CDR1 is LGHNA and CDR2 YNFKEQ. The CDR3 loop spans 16 amino acids. CDR3 bases: TGTGCCAGCAGCTTGCTGGCTAGCGGGGGAAACAATGAGCAGTTCTTC. This codes for CASSLLASGGNNEQFF.